These T cell receptor beta chains were read from a single sample in a study of blood T cell repertoires in COVID-19. Profiled with immunoSEQ multiplex PCR; TCRdb holds only in-frame clones, not every one. The repertoire holds some 450,000 clones, about nine tenths seen once, with 10% to 15% in the top ten. Sequencing used peripheral blood. The receptors come from a woman in her forties or fifties with COVID-19, enrolled during active disease. CDR3s include the opening cysteine and the closing phenylalanine or tryptophan. The D gene is left open where the match is weak. Clone size is not always given. Where it is, it says once, few, many or a class for expanded clones.

v_call: TRBV27
d_call: TRBD1
j_call: TRBJ1-1
clone_size: -
cdr3_aa: CASITGGRRAFF
cdr3_nt: TGTGCCAGCATTACAGGGGGTCGTCGAGCTTTCTTT

v_call: TRBV7-9
d_call: TRBD1
j_call: TRBJ1-2
clone_size: few
cdr3_aa: CASTAPTGGTNYGYTF
cdr3_nt: TGTGCCAGCACGGCGCCCACAGGGGGCACGAACTATGGCTACACCTTC

v_call: TRBV11-3
d_call: -
j_call: TRBJ2-3
clone_size: -
cdr3_aa: CASSLGAALDTQYF
cdr3_nt: TGTGCCAGCAGCTTAGGGGCAGCCCTTGATACGCAGTATTTT

v_call: TRBV5-1
d_call: TRBD2
j_call: TRBJ2-1
clone_size: -
cdr3_aa: CASGLATEQFF
cdr3_nt: TGCGCCAGCGGACTAGCAACGGAGCAGTTCTTC

v_call: TRBV19
d_call: TRBD1
j_call: TRBJ1-2
clone_size: -
cdr3_aa: CASSIWNRGTDGYTF
cdr3_nt: TGTGCCAGTAGTATTTGGAACAGGGGAACGGACGGCTACACCTTC

v_call: TRBV28
d_call: TRBD1
j_call: TRBJ1-3
clone_size: -
cdr3_aa: CASSLSTGAYSGNTIYF
cdr3_nt: TGTGCCAGCAGTTTATCGACAGGGGCCTACTCTGGAAACACCATATATTTT

v_call: TRBV28
d_call: -
j_call: TRBJ2-3
clone_size: -
cdr3_aa: CASSLRRGTDTQYF
cdr3_nt: TGTGCCAGCAGTTTACGAAGGGGGACAGATACGCAGTATTTT

v_call: TRBV6-1
d_call: -
j_call: TRBJ2-6
clone_size: -
cdr3_aa: CASSESGLGANVLTF
cdr3_nt: TGTGCCAGCAGTGAGAGTGGGCTTGGGGCCAACGTCCTGACTTTC

v_call: TRBV7-9
d_call: TRBD1
j_call: TRBJ1-1
clone_size: -
cdr3_aa: CASSLDRGTEAFF
cdr3_nt: TGTGCCAGCAGCTTAGACAGGGGCACTGAAGCTTTCTTT

v_call: TRBV29-1
d_call: -
j_call: TRBJ1-4
clone_size: -
cdr3_aa: CSVEAVTGPTTNEKLFF
cdr3_nt: TGCAGCGTTGAAGCGGTAACAGGGCCTACAACTAATGAAAAACTGTTTTTT

v_call: TRBV5-1
d_call: TRBD2
j_call: TRBJ2-5
clone_size: -
cdr3_aa: CASSLPSGGVKETQYF
cdr3_nt: TGCGCCAGCAGCTTACCTAGCGGGGGGGTTAAAGAGACCCAGTACTTC

v_call: TRBV5-1
d_call: TRBD1
j_call: TRBJ1-1
clone_size: -
cdr3_aa: CASSLGRTGRVIEAFF
cdr3_nt: TGCGCCAGCAGCTTGGGGCGGACAGGGAGGGTTATTGAAGCTTTCTTT

v_call: TRBV2
d_call: TRBD1
j_call: TRBJ1-5
clone_size: -
cdr3_aa: CASSFSSTGRISNQPQHF
cdr3_nt: TGTGCCAGCAGTTTCTCCTCGACAGGGCGAATTAGCAATCAGCCCCAGCATTTT

v_call: TRBV28
d_call: TRBD1
j_call: TRBJ2-1
clone_size: -
cdr3_aa: CASSLMDRLQFF
cdr3_nt: TGTGCCAGCAGTTTAATGGACAGGCTGCAGTTCTTC

v_call: TRBV11-2
d_call: TRBD2
j_call: TRBJ2-1
clone_size: -
cdr3_aa: CASSWGGPWDEQFF
cdr3_nt: TGTGCCAGCAGCTGGGGAGGGCCTTGGGATGAGCAGTTCTTC

v_call: TRBV7-9
d_call: TRBD2
j_call: TRBJ2-1
clone_size: few
cdr3_aa: CASSLQGLAGKNEQFF
cdr3_nt: TGTGCCAGCAGCTTACAAGGACTAGCGGGGAAGAATGAGCAGTTCTTC

v_call: TRBV15
d_call: TRBD1
j_call: TRBJ2-4
clone_size: -
cdr3_aa: CATSWGQGNIQYF
cdr3_nt: TGTGCCACCAGCTGGGGACAGGGGAACATTCAGTACTTC

v_call: TRBV6-6
d_call: -
j_call: TRBJ1-4
clone_size: once
cdr3_aa: CASSFRGRRDEKLFF
cdr3_nt: TGTGCCAGCAGTTTCCGCGGCAGGAGGGACGAAAAACTGTTTTTT

v_call: TRBV12-3/TRBV12-4
d_call: -
j_call: TRBJ1-1
clone_size: -
cdr3_aa: CASSLGHNTEAFF
cdr3_nt: TGTGCCAGCAGTTTGGGGCATAACACTGAAGCTTTCTTT

v_call: TRBV30
d_call: TRBD1
j_call: TRBJ2-7
clone_size: -
cdr3_aa: CAWRGGQYEQYF
cdr3_nt: TGTGCCTGGAGAGGGGGCCAGTACGAGCAGTACTTC

v_call: TRBV6-5
d_call: -
j_call: TRBJ1-5
clone_size: -
cdr3_aa: CASSHGGGYNQPQHF
cdr3_nt: TGTGCCAGCAGTCATGGGGGGGGATACAATCAGCCCCAGCATTTT

v_call: TRBV11-3
d_call: TRBD1
j_call: TRBJ2-3
clone_size: -
cdr3_aa: CASSFEGANTQYF
cdr3_nt: TGTGCCAGCAGCTTTGAGGGGGCGAATACGCAGTATTTT

v_call: TRBV5-5
d_call: -
j_call: TRBJ1-5
clone_size: -
cdr3_aa: CASSLGGPQPQHF
cdr3_nt: TGTGCCAGCAGCTTGGGAGGTCCCCAGCCCCAGCATTTT

v_call: TRBV6-5
d_call: TRBD1
j_call: TRBJ2-7
clone_size: -
cdr3_aa: CASSISTGRFYEQYF
cdr3_nt: TGTGCCAGCAGTATATCGACAGGGCGCTTCTACGAGCAGTACTTC

v_call: TRBV15
d_call: TRBD1
j_call: TRBJ2-4
clone_size: -
cdr3_aa: CATSRGRQGASKNIQYF
cdr3_nt: TGTGCCACCAGCAGAGGGAGACAGGGGGCGTCCAAAAACATTCAGTACTTC

v_call: TRBV5-5
d_call: TRBD1
j_call: TRBJ1-2
clone_size: -
cdr3_aa: CASSLTTGGHGYTF
cdr3_nt: TGTGCCAGCAGCTTAACCACAGGGGGGCATGGCTACACCTTC

v_call: TRBV6-5
d_call: TRBD1
j_call: TRBJ1-1
clone_size: -
cdr3_aa: CASNNRGNTEAFF
cdr3_nt: TGTGCCAGCAACAACAGGGGGAATACTGAAGCTTTCTTT

v_call: TRBV6-5
d_call: -
j_call: TRBJ1-1
clone_size: few
cdr3_aa: CASSLQGENTEAFF
cdr3_nt: TGTGCCAGCAGCCTACAGGGAGAGAACACTGAAGCTTTCTTT

v_call: TRBV6-5
d_call: TRBD1
j_call: TRBJ1-2
clone_size: -
cdr3_aa: CASSYGQGNYGYTF
cdr3_nt: TGTGCCAGCAGTTACGGACAGGGGAACTATGGCTACACCTTC

v_call: TRBV3-1/TRBV3-2
d_call: -
j_call: TRBJ1-3
clone_size: -
cdr3_aa: CASSATTDSGNTIYF
cdr3_nt: TGTGCCAGCAGCGCGACGACAGACTCTGGAAACACCATATATTTT

v_call: TRBV19
d_call: TRBD2
j_call: TRBJ2-7
clone_size: -
cdr3_aa: CASSIYPSGGFRYEQYF
cdr3_nt: TGTGCCAGTAGTATTTACCCTAGCGGGGGGTTTCGCTACGAGCAGTACTTC

v_call: TRBV30
d_call: TRBD2
j_call: TRBJ2-7
clone_size: -
cdr3_aa: CAWTFQAGPYEQYF
cdr3_nt: TGTGCCTGGACGTTTCAAGCGGGGCCCTACGAGCAGTACTTC